This entry lists 8 T cell receptor beta chains sequenced from one sample in a study of OX40 agonist ivuxolimab in advanced cancers. Profiled with immunoSEQ multiplex PCR; TCRdb holds only in-frame clones, not every one. The table lists tens of thousands of clones, approximately 93% of them singletons. This sample comprised CD4+ or CD8+ T cells sorted from blood, obtained in a trial of the OX40 agonist ivuxolimab. These receptors were collected from an adult with an advanced solid tumor such as melanoma, head and neck, liver or kidney cancer.

The chain joins TRBV10-3 to TRBJ2-1, with 7 bases identical to TRBD2. Germline loops: CDR1 ENHRY, CDR2 SYGVKD. The CDR3 contains 13 residues. The V gene end was trimmed by 6 bases and the J gene end by 6 bases; junction bases not matched to a gene: 5. The CDR3 protein is CAIRGDYFNEQFF. The CDR3 DNA is TGTGCCATCAGGGGGGACTACTTCAATGAGCAGTTCTTC.

J is TRBJ2-7 and V is TRBV6-1; D gene unclear. Germline assignment: CDR1 MNHNS and CDR2 SASEGT. The CDR3 sequence is 13 residues long. The ends were cut back, 5 bases at V and 2 bases at J, with 10 bases in the middle. CDR3 protein: CASSTDLAYEQYF. CDR3 coding DNA: TGTGCCAGCAGTACCGATTTGGCCTACGAGCAGTACTTC.

V and J are TRBV11-1 and TRBJ2-7; the D is unclear. Germline V gene sequence: CDR1 SGHAT, CDR2 FQDESV (reference sequence). This CDR3 contains 12 residues. The V gene lost 1 base and the J gene lost 4 bases, with 5 bases spanning the gap. Here the CDR3 reads CASSLDEYEQYF. The CDR3 coding sequence is TGTGCCAGCAGCTTAGATGAATACGAGCAGTACTTC.

The gene calls are TRBV6-1 and TRBJ1-2, with D perhaps matching TRBD1 (6 bases). The CDR3 has 14 residues. The V end lost 8 bases, the J end lost 1 base, and 14 bases lay between the germline ends. Germline V lookup: CDR1 MNHNS, CDR2 SASEGT. The CDR3 DNA reads TGTGCCAGCCGAGGGGGGGCCGTTAACTATGGCTACACCTTC. This gives the protein CASRGGAVNYGYTF.

A single count supports this clone. The V and J genes are TRBV18 and TRBJ2-5; D is perhaps TRBD2 (6 bases). Trimming left V 6 bases short and J 3 bases short, with 32 bases between. Germline V gene lookup returns CDR1 KGHSH and CDR2 LQKENI. This CDR3 is 20 amino acids long. The CDR3, as DNA: TGTGCCAGCTCCACACCGGGGCTGCCGGGAGAGAGGGGATTTAAAGAGACCCAGTACTTC. This sequence encodes CASSTPGLPGERGFKETQYF.

The chain joins TRBV15 to TRBJ2-7; tentatively, D is TRBD1 (6 bases). V was pared by 0 bases and J by 0 bases, with 9 bases between. The CDR3 is made up of 15 amino acids. Germline CDR1 is LNHNV and CDR2 is YYDKDF (reference sequence). The CDR3 region has the DNA TGTGCCACCAGCAGAGATCAGGGGAACTCCTACGAGCAGTACTTC. This sequence encodes CATSRDQGNSYEQYF.

CDR3 DNA: TGTGCCAGCAGTGAATCAGGGGCTCGCTCTGGAAACACCATATATTTT. Translating it yields CASSESGARSGNTIYF. This chain connects TRBV2 to TRBJ1-3; maybe TRBD1 (6 bases). Germline-derived CDR1 and CDR2 are SNHLY and FYNNEI. The CDR3 consists of 16 residues. Trimming removed 2 bases from V and 0 bases from J, with 11 bases in between. Looking up the rest from reference TRBV2 and TRBJ1-3 gives the full variable domain: EPEVTQTPSHQVTQMGQEVILRCVPISNHLYFYWYRQILGQKVEFLVSFYNNEISEKSEIFDDQFSVERPDGSNFTLKIRSTKLEDSAMYFCASSESGARSGNTIYFGEGSWLTVV.

The V call is TRBV12-5, the J call TRBJ2-3; D might be TRBD1 (6 bases). CDR1 and CDR2 (germline): LGHNT, FRNRAP. V was trimmed by 1 base and J by 0 bases, leaving 8 bases between them. The CDR3 runs 15 residues. For the CDR3, the DNA is TGTGCTAGTGGTTTGGGACAGGTGAGCACAGATACGCAGTATTTT. Translation gives CASGLGQVSTDTQYF.